This passage covers 23 T cell receptor beta chains from one sample sequenced in a study of blood T cell repertoires in COVID-19. Some clones are missing from TCRdb's copy, which holds only in-frame ones; the method was immunoSEQ multiplex PCR. Of 270,000 or so clones in the sample, 81% were seen once. The sequenced sample was peripheral blood. The source of these receptors is an older woman with active or convalescent COVID-19.

The chain has TRBV6-5 and TRBJ2-7; the match to TRBD1 covers 9 bases. The germline CDR1 and CDR2 sequences are MNHEY and SVGAGI. With V trimmed by 6 bases and J by 3 bases, 6 bases remained unmatched. The CDR3 runs to 14 residues. CDR3 amino acids: CASSLGQGRYEQYF. In DNA, the CDR3 is TGTGCCAGCAGCTTGGGACAGGGACGCTACGAGCAGTACTTC.

This chain joins TRBV19 and TRBJ1-2; no clear D gene. This CDR3 comprises 15 residues. Germline V gene data show CDR1 as LNHDA and CDR2 as SQIVND (reference sequence). V was trimmed by 3 bases and J by 4 bases, leaving 15 bases between them. The CDR3 region is CASSMDLAGIYGYTF. CDR3 in DNA: TGTGCCAGTAGTATGGATTTGGCAGGAATCTATGGCTACACCTTC.

This clone was picked up one time. The chain is built from TRBV7-9 and TRBJ1-2, with D perhaps TRBD1 (5 bases). CDR1 SEHNR and CDR2 FQNEAQ come from the germline V gene (reference sequence). This CDR3 has 17 residues. Trimming removed 2 bases at V and 1 base at J, with 17 bases between. The CDR3 loop reads CASSLLETASFNYGYTF. CDR3 in DNA: TGTGCCAGCAGCTTACTCGAGACAGCGTCTTTTAACTATGGCTACACCTTC.

The V and J genes are TRBV25-1 and TRBJ2-5, with TRBD2 matching over 9 bases. The germline gives CDR1 MGHDK, CDR2 SYGVNS. The CDR3 extends over 16 amino acids. J lost 0 bases, V lost 2 bases, and 4 bases had no gene match. Written as DNA, the CDR3 is TGTGCCAGCAGTGAACTCCGACTAGCGGACCAAGAGACCCAGTACTTC. Its translation: CASSELRLADQETQYF.

This clone was detected once. The chain recombines TRBV4-2 with TRBJ2-1, with TRBD2 matching 11 bases. The trim removed 1 base at V and 4 bases at J, leaving 6 bases unmatched. The V gene's germline CDR1 is LGHNA and CDR2 YNFKEQ. This CDR3 is 17 amino acids long. The CDR3 sequence is CASSQGSGGDIYNEQFF. For the CDR3, the DNA is TGTGCCAGCAGCCAAGGTAGCGGGGGGGATATATACAATGAGCAGTTCTTC.

This chain connects TRBV9 to TRBJ2-3; D unresolved. Per germline, CDR1 SGDLS and CDR2 YYNGEE. This CDR3 comprises 14 residues. V lost 1 base and J lost 1, with 7 bases in between. The CDR3 loop reads CASSVKTGTDTQYF. CDR3 nucleotide sequence: TGTGCCAGCAGCGTAAAAACAGGCACAGATACGCAGTATTTT.

With respect to this clone: This specimen includes other DNA sequences encoding the same CDR3. The J gene is TRBJ1-2, the V gene TRBV11-2; D gene ambiguous. The ends were cut back, 7 bases at V and 7 bases at J, with 16 bases in the middle. This CDR3 region has 13 residues. CDR1 and CDR2 (germline): SGHAT, FQNNGV. The CDR3 nucleotides read TGTGCCAGCACCGGGAGGCTCGGGTTTGGCTACACCTTC. Protein: CASTGRLGFGYTF. The variable domain in full, with the rest retrieved from reference TRBV11-2 and TRBJ1-2, is EAGVAQSPRYKIIEKRQSVAFWCNPISGHATLYWYQQILGQGPKLLIQFQNNGVVDDSQLPKDRFSAERLKGVDSTLKIQPAKLEDSAVYLCASTGRLGFGYTFGSGTRLTVV.

The V call is TRBV7-9, the J call TRBJ1-2; D is uncertain. This CDR3 comprises 12 residues. The V and J ends lost 2 bases and 7 bases respectively, with 8 bases between them. The V gene's germline CDR1 is SEHNR and CDR2 FQNEAQ (reference sequence). For the CDR3, the DNA is TGTGCCAGCAGCTTAACGCAGCGTGGCTACACCTTC. It encodes CASSLTQRGYTF.

Written as DNA, the CDR3 is TGCGCCAGCAGCTCTATGGGGGCAGGACAGGGGCAACCCTCCTACGAGCAGTACTTC. This encodes CASSSMGAGQGQPSYEQYF. The chain links TRBV4-1 to TRBJ2-7, with 9 positions matching TRBD1. Germline lookup yields CDR1 MGHRA and CDR2 YSYEKL. The CDR3 contains 19 residues. The junction had 17 bases not matched to a gene; V was cut back by 5 bases and J by 0 bases.

The CDR3 protein is CASSPPWGEETQYF. CDR3 bases: TGTGCCAGCTCACCGCCTTGGGGGGAAGAGACCCAGTACTTC. The chain has TRBV18 and TRBJ2-5; weak D call: TRBD2 (6 bases). The CDR3 sequence is 14 residues long. The germline V gene encodes CDR1 KGHSH and CDR2 LQKENI. Trimming shortened V by 3 bases and J by 3 bases, and 11 bases separated the two germline ends.

The chain carries TRBV7-3 and TRBJ2-5; 12 bases agree with TRBD2. Trimming took 4 bases from V and 4 from J; bases not matched to a gene: 7. The CDR3 has 16 amino acids. Germline CDR1 and CDR2: SGHTA and FQGTGA. The CDR3 DNA sequence: TGTGCCAGCAGCTCTCCTAGCGGGGGGGCCGGAGAGACCCAGTACTTC. As protein: CASSSPSGGAGETQYF.

The chain recombines TRBV6-6 with TRBJ1-5, with unresolved D. Germline V gives CDR1 MNHNY, CDR2 SVGAGI (reference sequence). Trimming removed 2 bases from V and 5 bases from J, with 10 bases in between. This CDR3 comprises 14 residues. The CDR3 sequence: CASSYPERDQPQHF. The CDR3 region has the DNA TGTGCCAGCAGTTACCCAGAACGGGATCAGCCCCAGCATTTT.

The genes are TRBV7-9 and TRBJ1-6, with 8 bases lining up with TRBD1. The trim removed 5 bases at V and 14 bases at J, leaving 8 bases unmatched. The CDR3 spans 13 residues. CDR1 and CDR2 (germline): SEHNR, FQNEAQ (reference sequence). The CDR3 nucleotides are TGTGCCAGCAGCCAGGGACAGGATGTCACCCTCCACTTT. This sequence encodes CASSQGQDVTLHF.

The DNA of the CDR3 is TGTGCCACCAGCTCAGGGCTCACTGAAGCTTTCTTT. This encodes CATSSGLTEAFF. This chain connects TRBV15 to TRBJ1-1; D perhaps matches TRBD1 (5 bases). This CDR3 region has 12 residues. Looked up from germline, CDR1 is LNHNV and CDR2 is YYDKDF (reference sequence). Trimming shortened V by 5 bases and J by 4 bases, and 8 bases separated the two germline ends.

This chain links TRBV5-6 with TRBJ2-1; D is possibly TRBD2 (7 bases). This CDR3 region has 12 residues. V lost 3 bases and J 9 bases, leaving 10 bases between the germline ends. Germline lookup yields CDR1 SGHDT and CDR2 YYEEEE. The CDR3 is CASSWGGGEQFF. DNA for the CDR3: TGTGCCAGCAGCTGGGGGGGCGGTGAGCAGTTCTTC. The full variable domain, its missing parts supplied by reference TRBV5-6 and TRBJ2-1, is DAGVTQSPTHLIKTRGQQVTLRCSPKSGHDTVSWYQQALGQGPQFIFQYYEEEERQRGNFPDRFSGHQFPNYSSELNVNALLLGDSALYLCASSWGGGEQFFGPGTRLTVL.

This chain connects TRBV5-6 to TRBJ2-1, with TRBD2 matching 10 bases. Trimming removed 0 bases from V and 6 bases from J; junction bases left unmatched: 3. This CDR3 is 15 amino acids long. Germline lookup yields CDR1 SGHDT and CDR2 YYEEEE. In DNA, the CDR3 is TGTGCCAGCAGCTTGGCTCTAGCGGGGGTCAATGAGCAGTTCTTC. Translating gives CASSLALAGVNEQFF. The whole variable domain, remainder taken from reference TRBV5-6 and TRBJ2-1, is DAGVTQSPTHLIKTRGQQVTLRCSPKSGHDTVSWYQQALGQGPQFIFQYYEEEERQRGNFPDRFSGHQFPNYSSELNVNALLLGDSALYLCASSLALAGVNEQFFGPGTRLTVL.

The rearrangement joins TRBV2 to TRBJ2-7, with TRBD1 identical over 9 bases. After removal of 6 bases from V and 1 base from J, the junction contained 4 bases not matched to a gene. The length of the CDR3 is 14 residues. The V gene's germline CDR1 is SNHLY and CDR2 FYNNEI. CDR3 region: CASSAGTGSYEQYF. The CDR3 DNA follows: TGTGCCAGCAGCGCCGGGACAGGGTCCTACGAGCAGTACTTC.

The rearrangement joins TRBV10-1 to TRBJ1-1, with TRBD1 matching over 7 bases. Germline CDR1 is WNHNN and CDR2 is SYGVQD (reference sequence). With V trimmed by 4 bases and J by 1 base, 0 bases remained unmatched. The CDR3 consists of 13 residues. The DNA of the CDR3 is TGCGCCAGCAGTGCAGGGGGGAACACTGAAGCTTTCTTT. Translation gives CASSAGGNTEAFF.

This chain uses TRBV3-1 (or the pseudogene TRBV3-2) with TRBJ2-7; 10 bases are a match to TRBD2. With 2 bases clipped from V and 6 bases from J, the junction kept 13 bases outside the gene matches. The CDR3 spans 17 residues. The germline V gene has CDR1 LGHDT and CDR2 YNNKEL (reference sequence). DNA of the CDR3: TGTGCCAGCAGCCAAAGAGGGGAGCGGGGGGGCTTTGGCGAGCAGTACTTC. It specifies CASSQRGERGGFGEQYF.

The chain is built from TRBV19 and TRBJ1-2; a weak D match, TRBD1 (6 bases). The V gene's germline CDR1 is LNHDA and CDR2 SQIVND (reference sequence). V lost 5 bases and J lost 7, with 20 bases in between. This CDR3 comprises 15 residues. This CDR3 reads CASSPWNRAAAGYTF. Written as DNA, the CDR3 is TGTGCCAGTAGTCCCTGGAACAGGGCAGCGGCTGGCTACACCTTC.

The CDR3 loop reads CASRQTGEETQYF. The CDR3, as DNA: TGTGCCAGCCGCCAAACAGGAGAAGAGACCCAGTACTTC. The chain links TRBV12-3 or TRBV12-4 to TRBJ2-5; D might be TRBD1 (5 bases). The CDR3 spans 13 residues. The V gene lost 8 bases and the J gene lost 3 bases, with 13 bases spanning the gap.

The chain combines TRBV10-3 with TRBJ1-1; D not resolved. The length of the CDR3 is 12 residues. Germline assignment: CDR1 ENHRY and CDR2 SYGVKD. V shed 6 bases and J shed 0 bases, with 5 bases lying between them. The CDR3 coding sequence is TGTGCCATCAGAAACATGAACACTGAAGCTTTCTTT. Translation gives CAIRNMNTEAFF.

The V call is TRBV5-1, the J call TRBJ2-2; possible D gene TRBD1, 5 bases. Germline V gene lookup returns CDR1 SGHRS and CDR2 YFSETQ. CDR3 size: 14 residues. Between the trimmed V and J ends, which lost 2 bases and 3 bases, there was a span of 8 bases. The CDR3: CASSLGAYTGELFF. CDR3 in DNA: TGCGCCAGCAGCTTAGGGGCTTACACCGGGGAGCTGTTTTTT.